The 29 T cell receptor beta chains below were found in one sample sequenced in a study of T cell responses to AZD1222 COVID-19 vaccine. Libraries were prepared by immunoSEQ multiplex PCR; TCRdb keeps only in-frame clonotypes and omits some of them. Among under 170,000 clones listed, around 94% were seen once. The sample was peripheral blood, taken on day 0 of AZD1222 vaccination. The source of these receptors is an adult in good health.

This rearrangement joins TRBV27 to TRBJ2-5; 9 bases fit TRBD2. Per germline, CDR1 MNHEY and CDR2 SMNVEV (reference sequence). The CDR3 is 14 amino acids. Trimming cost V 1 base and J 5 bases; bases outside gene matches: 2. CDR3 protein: CASSLLLAGETQYF. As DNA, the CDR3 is TGTGCCAGCAGTTTATTGCTAGCGGGGGAGACCCAGTACTTC.

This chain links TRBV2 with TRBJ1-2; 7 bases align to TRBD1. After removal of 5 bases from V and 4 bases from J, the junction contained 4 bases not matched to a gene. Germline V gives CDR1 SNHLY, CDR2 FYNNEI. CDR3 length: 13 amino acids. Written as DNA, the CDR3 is TGTGCCAGCAGTCTGGGGACAGCCTATGGCTACACCTTC. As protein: CASSLGTAYGYTF.

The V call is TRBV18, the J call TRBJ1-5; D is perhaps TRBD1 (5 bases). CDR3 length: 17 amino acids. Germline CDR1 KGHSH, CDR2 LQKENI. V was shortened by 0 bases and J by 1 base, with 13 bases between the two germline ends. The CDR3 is CASSPPWGIRSNQPQHF. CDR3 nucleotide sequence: TGTGCCAGCTCACCACCGTGGGGGATTAGGAGCAATCAGCCCCAGCATTTT.

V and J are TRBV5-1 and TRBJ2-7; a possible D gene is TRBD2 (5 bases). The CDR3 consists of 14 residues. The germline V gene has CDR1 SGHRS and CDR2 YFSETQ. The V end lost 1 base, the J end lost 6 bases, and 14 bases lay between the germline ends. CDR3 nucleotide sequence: TGCGCCAGCAGCTTGTCGGTGGGAGAGGGCGAGCAGTACGTC. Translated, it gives CASSLSVGEGEQYV.

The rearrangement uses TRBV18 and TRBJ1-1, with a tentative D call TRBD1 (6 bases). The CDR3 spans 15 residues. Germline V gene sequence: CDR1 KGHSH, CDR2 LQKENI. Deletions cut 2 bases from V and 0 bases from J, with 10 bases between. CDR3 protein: CASSPGGPMNTEAFF. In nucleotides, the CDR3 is TGTGCCAGCTCACCAGGGGGCCCCATGAACACTGAAGCTTTCTTT.

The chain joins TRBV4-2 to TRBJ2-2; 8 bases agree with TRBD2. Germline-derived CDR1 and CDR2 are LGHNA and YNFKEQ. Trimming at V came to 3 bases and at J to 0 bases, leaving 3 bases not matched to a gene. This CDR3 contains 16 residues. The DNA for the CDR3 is TGTGCCAGCAGCCAGCGGGGGGCTTCGAACACCGGGGAGCTGTTTTTT. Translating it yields CASSQRGASNTGELFF.

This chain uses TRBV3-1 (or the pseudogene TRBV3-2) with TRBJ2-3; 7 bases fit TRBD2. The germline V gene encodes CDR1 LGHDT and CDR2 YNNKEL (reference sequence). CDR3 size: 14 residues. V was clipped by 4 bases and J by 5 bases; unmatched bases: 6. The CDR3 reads CASSPGGGIDTQYF. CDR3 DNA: TGTGCCAGCAGCCCAGGCGGGGGAATAGATACGCAGTATTTT.

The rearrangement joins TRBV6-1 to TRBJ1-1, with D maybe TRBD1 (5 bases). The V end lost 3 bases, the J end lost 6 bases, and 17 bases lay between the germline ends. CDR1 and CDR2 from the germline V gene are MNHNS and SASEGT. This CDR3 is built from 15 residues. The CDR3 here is CASSDGRGAPAEAFF. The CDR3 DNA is TGTGCCAGCAGTGATGGGCGAGGGGCTCCCGCTGAAGCTTTCTTT.

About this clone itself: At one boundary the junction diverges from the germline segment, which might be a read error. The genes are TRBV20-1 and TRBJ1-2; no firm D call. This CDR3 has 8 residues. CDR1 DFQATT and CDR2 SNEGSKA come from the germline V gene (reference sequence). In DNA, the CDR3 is TGCAGCGCTATGGGCTACACCTTC. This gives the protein CSAMGYTF.

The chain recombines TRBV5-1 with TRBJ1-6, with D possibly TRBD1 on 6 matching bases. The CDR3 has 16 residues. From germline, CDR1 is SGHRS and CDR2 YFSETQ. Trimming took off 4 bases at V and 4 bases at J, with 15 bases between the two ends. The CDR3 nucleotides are TGCGCCAGCAGCCCGGCAGGGGAAAGTTATAATTCACCCCTCCACTTT. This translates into CASSPAGESYNSPLHF. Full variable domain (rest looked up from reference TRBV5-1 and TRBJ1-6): KAGVTQTPRYLIKTRGQQVTLSCSPISGHRSVSWYQQTPGQGLQFLFEYFSETQRNKGNFPGRFSGRQFSNSRSEMNVSTLELGDSALYLCASSPAGESYNSPLHFGNGTRLTVT.

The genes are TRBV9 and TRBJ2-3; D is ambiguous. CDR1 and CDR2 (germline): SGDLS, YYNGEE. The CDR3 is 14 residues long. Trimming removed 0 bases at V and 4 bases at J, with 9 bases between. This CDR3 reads CASSVGSSADTQYF. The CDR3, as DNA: TGTGCCAGCAGCGTAGGATCGTCCGCAGATACGCAGTATTTT.

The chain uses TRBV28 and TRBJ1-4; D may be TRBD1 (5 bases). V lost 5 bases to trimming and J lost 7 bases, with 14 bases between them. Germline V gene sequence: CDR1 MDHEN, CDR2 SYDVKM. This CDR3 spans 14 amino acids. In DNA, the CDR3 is TGTGCCAGCAGTCTCCAGGGTATATCTGAAAAACTGTTTTTT. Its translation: CASSLQGISEKLFF.

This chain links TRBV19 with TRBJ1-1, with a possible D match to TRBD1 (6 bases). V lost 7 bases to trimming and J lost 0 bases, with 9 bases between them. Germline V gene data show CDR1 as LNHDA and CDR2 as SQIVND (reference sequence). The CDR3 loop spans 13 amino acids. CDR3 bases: TGTGCCAGTAATACAGGGTTGAACACTGAAGCTTTCTTT. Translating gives CASNTGLNTEAFF.

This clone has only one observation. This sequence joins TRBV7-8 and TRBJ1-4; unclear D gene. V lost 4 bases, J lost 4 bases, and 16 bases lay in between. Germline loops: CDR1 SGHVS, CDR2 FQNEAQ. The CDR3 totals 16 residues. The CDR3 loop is CASSSLEPADNEKLFF. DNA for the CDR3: TGTGCCAGCAGCTCCTTGGAGCCGGCCGATAATGAAAAACTGTTTTTT. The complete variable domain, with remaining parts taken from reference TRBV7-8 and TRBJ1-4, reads GAGVSQSPRYKVAKRGQDVALRCDPISGHVSLFWYQQALGQGPEFLTYFQNEAQLDKSGLPSDRFFAERPEGSVSTLKIQRTQQEDSAVYLCASSSLEPADNEKLFFGSGTQLSVL.

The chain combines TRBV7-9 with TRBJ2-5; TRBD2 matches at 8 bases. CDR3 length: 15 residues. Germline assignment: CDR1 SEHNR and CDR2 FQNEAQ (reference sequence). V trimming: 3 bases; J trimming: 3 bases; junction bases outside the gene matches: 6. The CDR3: CASSFPKLAEETQYF. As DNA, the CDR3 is TGTGCCAGCAGCTTCCCCAAACTAGCGGAAGAGACCCAGTACTTC.

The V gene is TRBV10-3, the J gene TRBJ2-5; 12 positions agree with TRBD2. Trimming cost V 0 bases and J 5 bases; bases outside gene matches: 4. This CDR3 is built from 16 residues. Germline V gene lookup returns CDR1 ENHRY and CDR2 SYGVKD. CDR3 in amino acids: CAISESTSGSRETQYF. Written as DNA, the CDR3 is TGTGCCATCAGTGAGTCGACTAGCGGGAGCCGGGAGACCCAGTACTTC.

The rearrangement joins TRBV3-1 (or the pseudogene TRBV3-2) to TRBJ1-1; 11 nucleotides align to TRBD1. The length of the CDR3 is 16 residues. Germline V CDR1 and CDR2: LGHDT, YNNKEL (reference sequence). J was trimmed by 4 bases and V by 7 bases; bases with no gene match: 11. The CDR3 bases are TGTGCCAGCACCGGACAGGGGGCAAATCTTGGCACTGAAGCTTTCTTT. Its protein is CASTGQGANLGTEAFF.

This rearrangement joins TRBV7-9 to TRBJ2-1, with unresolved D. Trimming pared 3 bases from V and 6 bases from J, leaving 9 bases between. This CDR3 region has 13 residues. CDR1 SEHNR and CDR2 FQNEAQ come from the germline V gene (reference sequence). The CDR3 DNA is TGTGCCAGCAGCTTTTTTGCGTCCAATGAGCAGTTCTTC. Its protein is CASSFFASNEQFF.

The CDR3 DNA sequence: TGTGCCGGATCACAACAGGGGGCTGGAAACACCATATATTTT. It specifies CAGSQQGAGNTIYF. This chain uses TRBV2 with TRBJ1-3; 8 nucleotides match TRBD1. The length of the CDR3 is 14 residues. CDR1 and CDR2 (germline): SNHLY, FYNNEI. Losses at the gene ends were 11 bases for V and 2 bases for J; bases not matched to a gene: 8.

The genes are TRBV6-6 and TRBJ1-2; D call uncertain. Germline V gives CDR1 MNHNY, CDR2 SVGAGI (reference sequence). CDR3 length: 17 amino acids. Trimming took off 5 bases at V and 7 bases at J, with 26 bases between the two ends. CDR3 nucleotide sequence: TGTGCCAGCAGTCCCGCCCTAGGGTACGGCCTTTACGGTGGCTACACCTTC. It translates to CASSPALGYGLYGGYTF.

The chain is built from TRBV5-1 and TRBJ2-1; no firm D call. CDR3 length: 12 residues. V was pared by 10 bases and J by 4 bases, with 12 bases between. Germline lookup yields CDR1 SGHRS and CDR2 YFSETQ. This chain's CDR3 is CARPLLYNEQFF. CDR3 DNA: TGCGCCCGCCCACTTCTGTACAATGAGCAGTTCTTC.

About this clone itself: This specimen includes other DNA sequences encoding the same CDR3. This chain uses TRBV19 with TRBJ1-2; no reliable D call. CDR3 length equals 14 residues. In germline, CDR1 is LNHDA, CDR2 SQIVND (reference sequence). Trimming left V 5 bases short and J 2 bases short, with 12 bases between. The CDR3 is CASSPQTANYGYTF. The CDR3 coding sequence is TGTGCCAGTAGTCCCCAGACGGCCAACTATGGCTACACCTTC. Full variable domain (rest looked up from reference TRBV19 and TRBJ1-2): DGGITQSPKYLFRKEGQNVTLSCEQNLNHDAMYWYRQDPGQGLRLIYYSQIVNDFQKGDIAEGYSVSREKKESFPLTVTSAQKNPTAFYLCASSPQTANYGYTFGSGTRLTVV.

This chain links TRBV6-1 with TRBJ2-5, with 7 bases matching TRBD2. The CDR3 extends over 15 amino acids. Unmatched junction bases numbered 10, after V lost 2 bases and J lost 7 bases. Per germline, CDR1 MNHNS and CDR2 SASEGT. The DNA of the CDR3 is TGTGCCAGCAGTGAAACGGGACTAAGGAAGAGGACCCAGTACTTC. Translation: CASSETGLRKRTQYF.

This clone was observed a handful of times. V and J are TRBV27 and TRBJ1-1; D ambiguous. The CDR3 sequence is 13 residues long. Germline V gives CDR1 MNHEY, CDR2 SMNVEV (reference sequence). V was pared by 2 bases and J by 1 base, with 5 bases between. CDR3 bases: TGTGCCAGCAGTTTAGCACAGAACACTGAAGCTTTCTTT. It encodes CASSLAQNTEAFF.

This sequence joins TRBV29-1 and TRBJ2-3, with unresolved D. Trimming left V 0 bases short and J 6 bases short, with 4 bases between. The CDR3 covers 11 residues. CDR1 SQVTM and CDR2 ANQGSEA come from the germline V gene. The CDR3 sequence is CSVEDRDTQYF. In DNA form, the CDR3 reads TGCAGCGTTGAAGATCGGGATACGCAGTATTTT.

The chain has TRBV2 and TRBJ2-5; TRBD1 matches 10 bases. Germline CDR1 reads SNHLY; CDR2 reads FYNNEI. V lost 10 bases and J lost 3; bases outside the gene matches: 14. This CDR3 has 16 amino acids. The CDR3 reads CAITSPGQGLKETQYF. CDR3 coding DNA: TGTGCCATTACATCGCCGGGACAGGGGTTAAAAGAGACCCAGTACTTC.

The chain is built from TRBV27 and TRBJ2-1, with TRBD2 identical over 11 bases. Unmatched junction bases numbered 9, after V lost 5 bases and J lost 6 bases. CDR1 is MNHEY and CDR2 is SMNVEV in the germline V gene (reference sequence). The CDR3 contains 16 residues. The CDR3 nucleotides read TGTGCCAGCAGTCCCCTAGCGGGGGGCCGGGGCAATGAGCAGTTCTTC. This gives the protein CASSPLAGGRGNEQFF.

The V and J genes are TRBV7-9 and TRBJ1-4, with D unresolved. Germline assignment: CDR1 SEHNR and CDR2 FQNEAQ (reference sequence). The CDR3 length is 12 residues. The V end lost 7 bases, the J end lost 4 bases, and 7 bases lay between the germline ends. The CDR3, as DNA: TGTGCCAGCACCAGGCTTAATGAAAAACTGTTTTTT. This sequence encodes CASTRLNEKLFF.

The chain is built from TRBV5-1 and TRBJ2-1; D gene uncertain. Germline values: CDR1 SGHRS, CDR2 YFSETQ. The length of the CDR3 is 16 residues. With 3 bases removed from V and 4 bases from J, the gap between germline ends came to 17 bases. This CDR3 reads CASSSVVFSEYNEQFF. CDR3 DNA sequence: TGCGCCAGCAGCTCGGTGGTGTTTTCCGAATACAATGAGCAGTTCTTC.